The 5 T cell receptor beta chains reported below all come from one sample, sequenced in a study of shared clonotypes between healthy human individuals. Sequencing used immunoSEQ multiplex PCR; TCRdb keeps in-frame clones, though not all of them. The sample yields approximately 640,000 clones, approximately 75% seen once. Source material: memory CD4+ T cells sorted from blood. As for subset: CD45RA-negative fraction. These receptor sequences come from a woman aged 25 to 39 in good health.

The chain carries TRBV7-2 and TRBJ1-6; D is undetermined. This CDR3 spans 12 amino acids. Between the trimmed V and J ends, which lost 5 bases and 7 bases, there was a span of 6 bases. Germline V gives CDR1 SGHTA, CDR2 FQGNSA. CDR3 coding DNA: TGTGCCAGCAGCCTCCAGAATTCACCCCTCCACTTT. Protein sequence: CASSLQNSPLHF.

The V and J genes are TRBV4-2 and TRBJ1-4; D call uncertain. Germline values: CDR1 LGHNA, CDR2 YNFKEQ. The CDR3 is made up of 15 amino acids. Deletions cut 1 base from V and 7 bases from J, with 13 bases between. The CDR3: CASSQGGGQSEKLFF. CDR3 nucleotides: TGTGCCAGCAGCCAAGGCGGAGGTCAGAGTGAAAAACTGTTTTTT.

J is TRBJ2-1 and V is TRBV5-7; the D is unclear. TRBV5-7 is classed as an ORF, of uncertain function. The CDR3 runs 11 residues. V lost 6 bases, J lost 8 bases, and 9 bases lay in between. The CDR3 sequence: CASILGHEQFF. As DNA, the CDR3 is TGTGCCAGCATATTAGGACATGAGCAGTTCTTC.

The V gene is TRBV5-1, the J gene TRBJ2-7, with D uncertain. The CDR3 totals 14 residues. V lost 2 bases and J 0 bases, leaving 9 bases between the germline ends. Per the germline V gene, CDR1 is SGHRS and CDR2 is YFSETQ. CDR3 DNA sequence: TGCGCCAGCAGCTTTAACAGTGACTCCTACGAGCAGTACTTC. Translated, it gives CASSFNSDSYEQYF.

The chain has TRBV2 and TRBJ2-5; the match to TRBD2 covers 9 bases. V was pared by 3 bases and J by 0 bases, with 11 bases of the junction left unmatched. Germline loops: CDR1 SNHLY, CDR2 FYNNEI. The CDR3 is made up of 18 amino acids. The CDR3 loop reads CASSDVRLAVSYQETQYF. As DNA, the CDR3 is TGTGCCAGCAGTGATGTACGACTAGCGGTCTCGTACCAAGAGACCCAGTACTTC.